The clone carrying this TCR beta chain has a single count. This entry comes from a study of blood T cell repertoires in COVID-19. Study-wide background: Acute-phase and convalescent COVID-19 samples originated in the United States, Italy and Spain.

Authors' data handling: Amplified reference gene primers provided the basis for estimating nucleated cell counts. This table comes from immunoSEQ multiplex PCR, and its TCRdb copy is limited to in-frame clones, with some not included. Clonal size and the V and J genes are those of that table, whereas D and trimming came from the DNA. This sample has roughly 220,000 clones; 65% to 85% occur once, and the top ten carry about 2.9%. This CDR3 region has 17 residues. J gave up 3 bases and V 5 bases, and 3 bases lay outside the gene matches. Germline loops: CDR1 MDHEN, CDR2 SYDVKM. Sequenced: peripheral blood. The gene calls are TRBV28 and TRBJ2-2, with 16 positions matching TRBD2. The sequence was obtained from a woman in her thirties who had recovered from COVID-19. This CDR3 is CASSGTSGRADTGELFF. The DNA for the CDR3 is TGTGCCAGCAGTGGGACTAGCGGGAGGGCCGACACCGGGGAGCTGTTTTTT.